One sample yielded the 7 T cell receptor beta chains listed below, sequenced in a study of T cell repertoires in cytomegalovirus infection. These TCRs are of unknown antigen specificity. Each CDR3 protein gets one entry after TCRdb re-called the reads with MiXCR. The table has roughly 180,000 distinct CDR3 sequences, about a fifth seen once. The sample in question was CD8+ T cells from cultured PBMCs, obtained from culture after CMV antigen stimulation. Receptors were obtained from a human donor in good health (CMV status not recorded). Some clones in this sample may be carry-over from other donors' samples.

The chain employs TRBV12-3 or TRBV12-4 and TRBJ2-2; D call uncertain. CDR3 size: 13 residues. Trimming removed 6 bases from V and 4 bases from J, with 9 bases in between. This chain's CDR3 is CASRPVGTGELFF. DNA of the CDR3: TGTGCCAGCAGACCCGTTGGCACCGGGGAGCTGTTTTTT.

J is TRBJ1-5 and V is TRBV7-9, with D possibly TRBD1 on 6 matching bases. Germline V gives CDR1 SEHNR, CDR2 FQNEAQ (reference sequence). Trimming stripped 5 bases from V and 6 bases from J, with 20 bases between. The CDR3 contains 16 residues. The CDR3 here is CASSQVGQGRGQPQHF. The DNA of the CDR3 is TGTGCCAGCAGCCAGGTTGGCCAGGGCAGGGGTCAGCCCCAGCATTTT.

In its sample, this clonotype was seen once. The genes are TRBV12-3 or TRBV12-4 and TRBJ1-1; D is perhaps TRBD1 (5 bases). The V gene lost 3 bases and the J gene lost 8 bases, with 10 bases spanning the gap. CDR3 size: 12 residues. CDR3 coding DNA: TGTGCCAGCAGTTTCCGGACATACGAAGCTTTCTTT. Translated: CASSFRTYEAFF.

This clonotype was seen a few times. This chain connects TRBV7-2 to TRBJ1-3; no reliable D call. From germline, CDR1 is SGHTA and CDR2 FQGNSA. CDR3 length: 15 residues. V was pared by 2 bases and J by 3 bases, with 11 bases between. The CDR3 loop reads CASSLLERSGNTIYF. CDR3 nucleotides: TGTGCCAGCAGCTTATTAGAGAGGAGTGGAAACACCATATATTTT.

This CDR3 reads CASSYSPYNEQFF. CDR3 sequence (DNA): TGTGCCAGCAGTTACTCCCCTTACAATGAGCAGTTCTTC. The chain recombines TRBV6-5 with TRBJ2-1; the D is unclear. V dropped 0 bases and J dropped 4 bases, with 4 bases sitting between them. This CDR3 has 13 residues. The V gene's germline CDR1 is MNHEY and CDR2 SVGAGI.

Only a few counts were recorded for this clonotype. This sequence joins TRBV6-2 or TRBV6-3 and TRBJ2-1, with D perhaps TRBD1 or TRBD2 (5 bases each). Trimming shortened V by 7 bases and J by 0 bases, and 16 bases separated the two germline ends. Germline-derived CDR1 and CDR2 are MNHEY and SVGEGT. CDR3 length equals 16 residues. Written as DNA, the CDR3 is TGTGCCAGCACGGACTGGGACGCTAGCTCCTACAATGAGCAGTTCTTC. Amino acids: CASTDWDASSYNEQFF.

The chain links TRBV7-6 to TRBJ1-1; a weak D match, TRBD1 (6 bases). Between the trimmed V and J ends, which lost 3 bases and 5 bases, there was a span of 13 bases. The germline V gene has CDR1 SGHVS and CDR2 FNYEAQ. The CDR3 runs to 14 residues. The CDR3 sequence is CASSLGNRATEAFF. CDR3 DNA sequence: TGTGCCAGCAGCTTGGGGAACAGGGCTACTGAAGCTTTCTTT.